These 14 T cell receptor beta chains were all obtained from the same sample, sequenced in a study of blood T cell repertoires in COVID-19. Sequencing used immunoSEQ multiplex PCR; TCRdb keeps in-frame clones, though not all of them. Of 100,000 to 150,000 clones in the sample, 88% were seen once. Sequenced material: peripheral blood. These receptors originate from a middle-aged man with acute or convalescent COVID-19.

This rearrangement joins TRBV27 to TRBJ2-1; no definite D call. With 5 bases removed from V and 4 bases from J, the gap between germline ends came to 12 bases. The CDR3 length is 14 residues. The germline gives CDR1 MNHEY, CDR2 SMNVEV (reference sequence). The CDR3 DNA reads TGTGCCAGCAGTCGAGGCAATCAGTACAATGAGCAGTTCTTC. This gives the protein CASSRGNQYNEQFF.

The rearrangement links TRBV6-6 to TRBJ1-1, with D perhaps matching TRBD1 (5 bases). Germline V gene sequence: CDR1 MNHNY, CDR2 SVGAGI (reference sequence). Trimming stripped 0 bases from V and 1 base from J, with 12 bases between. This CDR3 region has 16 residues. This CDR3 is CASSYSLTGGNTEAFF. In DNA form, the CDR3 reads TGTGCCAGCAGTTACTCGCTAACCGGGGGGAACACTGAAGCTTTCTTT.

The CDR3 spells CASSLAGNVVIYEQYF. CDR3 nucleotides: TGTGCCAGCAGCTTGGCGGGGAATGTGGTAATCTACGAGCAGTACTTC. The chain recombines TRBV5-6 with TRBJ2-7, with D perhaps TRBD2 (5 bases). Trimming took off 0 bases at V and 3 bases at J, with 16 bases between the two ends. Looked up from germline, CDR1 is SGHDT and CDR2 is YYEEEE. The length of the CDR3 is 16 residues.

This clone was picked up a small number of times. This sequence joins TRBV30 and TRBJ1-3; 7 nucleotides match TRBD1. CDR1 and CDR2 (germline): GTSNPN, SVGIG (reference sequence). V lost 0 bases, J lost 0 bases, and 5 bases stayed unmatched. This CDR3 is 16 amino acids long. This CDR3 reads CAWSVRTGVSGNTIYF. CDR3 in DNA: TGTGCCTGGAGTGTAAGGACAGGCGTCTCTGGAAACACCATATATTTT.

The chain is built from TRBV30 and TRBJ1-2; 9 bases line up with TRBD1. The CDR3 is made up of 12 amino acids. CDR1 GTSNPN and CDR2 SVGIG come from the germline V gene (reference sequence). Trimming cost V 4 bases and J 7 bases; bases outside gene matches: 4. The CDR3 DNA is TGTGCCTGGACCACAGGGGGCAGTGGCTACACCTTC. Translation gives CAWTTGGSGYTF.

The chain carries TRBV30 and TRBJ1-5; the D gene is possibly TRBD1 (5 bases). V was clipped by 1 base and J by 4 bases, with 14 bases between them. CDR1 and CDR2 from the germline V gene are GTSNPN and SVGIG (reference sequence). This CDR3 spans 15 amino acids. CDR3 nucleotide sequence: TGTGCCTGGAGTGGGACACCGGCTTCGAATCAGCCCCAGCATTTT. Translated: CAWSGTPASNQPQHF. Drawing the rest from reference TRBV30 and TRBJ1-5, the complete variable domain is SQTIHQWPATLVQPVGSPLSLECTVEGTSNPNLYWYRQAAGRGLQLLFYSVGIGQISSEVPQNLSASRPQDRQFILSSKKLLLSDSGFYLCAWSGTPASNQPQHFGDGTRLSIL.

Here the CDR3 reads CASSPAGGPFDTQYF. The CDR3 DNA is TGTGCCAGCTCACCAGCGGGAGGGCCGTTCGATACGCAGTATTTT. The chain is built from TRBV18 and TRBJ2-3; 9 bases line up with TRBD2. CDR1 and CDR2 (germline): KGHSH, LQKENI. This CDR3 has 15 amino acids. After removal of 2 bases from V and 6 bases from J, the junction contained 6 bases not matched to a gene.

This chain connects TRBV2 to TRBJ2-7, with 11 bases aligning to TRBD2. Losses at the gene ends were 2 bases for V and 5 bases for J; bases not matched to a gene: 8. Germline V gene lookup returns CDR1 SNHLY and CDR2 FYNNEI. The CDR3 runs 16 residues. The CDR3 region is CASSELASGRYHEQYF. The DNA of the CDR3 is TGTGCCAGCAGTGAACTGGCTAGCGGGAGGTACCACGAGCAGTACTTC.

The chain recombines TRBV2 with TRBJ2-4; 7 nucleotides match TRBD1. Per the germline V gene, CDR1 is SNHLY and CDR2 is FYNNEI. J gave up 0 bases and V 3 bases, and 2 bases lay outside the gene matches. The CDR3 totals 15 residues. CDR3 amino acids: CASSDDRAAKNIQYF. The CDR3 bases are TGTGCCAGCAGTGATGACAGGGCAGCCAAAAACATTCAGTACTTC.

The chain links TRBV7-2 to TRBJ1-5; D possibly corresponds to TRBD1 (6 bases). CDR1 is SGHTA, CDR2 FQGNSA, per germline. The CDR3 length is 17 residues. V was shortened by 5 bases and J by 3 bases, with 20 bases between the two germline ends. CDR3 in amino acids: CASSQSGGGLFNQPQHF. The CDR3 DNA reads TGTGCCAGCAGCCAGTCGGGGGGCGGTCTCTTCAATCAGCCCCAGCATTTT.

J is TRBJ1-2 and V is TRBV7-2; D unresolved. The germline CDR1 and CDR2 sequences are SGHTA and FQGNSA. CDR3 length: 14 residues. Trimming shortened V by 7 bases and J by 3 bases, and 15 bases separated the two germline ends. This CDR3 is CASTGMREDYGYTF. CDR3 in DNA: TGTGCCAGCACTGGGATGAGGGAGGACTATGGCTACACCTTC.

The chain employs TRBV19 and TRBJ2-3; the match to TRBD2 covers 9 bases. V shed 6 bases, J shed 3 bases, and the junction held 7 bases outside the gene matches. The CDR3 contains 15 residues. From germline, CDR1 is LNHDA and CDR2 SQIVND (reference sequence). CDR3 sequence: CASRASGMATDTQYF. CDR3 sequence (DNA): TGTGCCAGTAGGGCTAGCGGGATGGCGACAGATACGCAGTATTTT.

CDR3: CASSGGISYEQYF. In DNA, the CDR3 is TGTGCCAGCAGTGGCGGGATCTCCTACGAGCAGTACTTC. The genes are TRBV2 and TRBJ2-7; TRBD2 is a possible D gene (6 bases). The V gene's germline CDR1 is SNHLY and CDR2 FYNNEI. CDR3 length: 13 residues. V was trimmed by 4 bases and J by 0 bases, leaving 7 bases between them.

The chain joins TRBV7-6 to TRBJ2-1, with 9 bases aligning to TRBD2. The CDR3 consists of 17 residues. Germline-derived CDR1 and CDR2 are SGHVS and FNYEAQ. Trimming took 5 bases from V and 4 from J; bases not matched to a gene: 12. The CDR3 DNA reads TGTGCCAGCAGCCCATTAGCGGGAGCTTATTCATACAATGAGCAGTTCTTC. Translation: CASSPLAGAYSYNEQFF.